This T cell receptor (beta chain) was observed in a study of shared clonotypes between healthy human individuals (dated by TCRdb to the early 2020s). Some background on the complete study: A few men and two women, aged 18 to 49 years, made up the cohort. For each donor, three plates each were used for CD4 naive and CD4 memory, two plates were used for CD8 naive, and one plate was used for CD8 memory. To estimate repertoire size and how much clonotypes are shared between individuals, the study performed deep sequencing of blood TCR repertoires from roughly five healthy adults. To increase sequencing depth and limit assay-specific biases, TCR repertoire library preparation and sequencing were carried out by different laboratories using diverse techniques. Each donor's leukapheresis produced roughly between about 0.9 and 9.5 billion PBMCs.

As regards this clone: Its antigen target is currently unknown. The sample holds no much larger clone one base away, and base qualities are not on file.

TCR CDR3 regions were amplified from genomic DNA by multiplex PCR using the deep immunoSEQ assay. For each cell subset, the extracted genomic DNA was distributed evenly across all wells of several immunoSEQ 96-well plates, and each plate served as one replicate. For sorted subsets, each replicate PCR was loaded with around 200 ng genomic DNA, equivalent to some 27,000 T cell genomes. Purified libraries were quantified with a Qubit 3.0 fluorometer, sized on a Bioanalyzer 2100, and re-quantified with the KAPA Library Quantification kit. Every immunoSEQ 96-well plate was sequenced on a separate single-read 150-cycle Illumina NextSeq 550 flow cell. The original methods were these. Because only junctional sequences without quality scores were contained in the immunoSEQ output, filtering matching that applied to full-length reads could not be performed. To assign V/J genes and CDR3, sequences were annotated against IMGT germline references using PyIR, a Python wrapper for IgBLAST v1.9. Reads were removed for weak V/J assignments (E-value above 1e-6), missing CDR3, stop codons, out-of-frame junctions, or ambiguous translated residues. A V3J clonotype was defined by an identical inferred V gene, J gene, and CDR3 amino acid sequence. Percentage overlap between repertoires was calculated by dividing the number of shared unique clonotypes by the size of the smaller repertoire. RTK rarefaction, the Chao1 estimator, and Recon v2.1 estimates of unobserved clonotypes were used to assess repertoire richness. Generation probabilities for all TCRbeta clonotypes obtained by the gDNA method from a handful of donors were computed using OLGA. In TCRdb, the immuneACCESS table is reduced to in-frame sequences with V and J assigned. These tables do not hold every clone; where another copy was compared, an unresolved V gene accounts for under half, and the others remain unexplained. From that table come the V and J calls and clone size; the DNA was used to work out D and trimming. This sample comprises 700,000 to 950,000 clones, about 96% of them detected only once. The ten largest account for approximately 0.2% of the sample.

CD8 naive samples consisted of CD45RO-negative cells that were positively selected for CCR7, yielding a CD45RA+CCR7+ population without TemRA cells. The donors were healthy, HIV-negative adults with no recently reported acute infections or vaccinations. All donors were Caucasian adults living in Nashville, Tennessee, USA. Blood was obtained by leukapheresis, after which PBMCs were separated by Ficoll-Histopaque density gradient centrifugation and cryopreserved in liquid nitrogen vapor phase. Analytical flow cytometry was used to check the purity and quantity of each magnetically sorted T cell population. Genomic DNA was isolated from every sorted fraction and measured by UV absorbance on a Nanodrop 2000c. Here is what the overall study found, with its caveats: Naive subsets generally had larger estimated clonotype richness than memory subsets did. Pairwise subsampling indicated that sequencing depth was expected to affect the degree of clonotype sharing among donors. Across a handful of donors, approximately 4.6% of naive CD4, roughly 3.8% of naive CD8, about 2.3% of memory CD4, and 0.4% to 0.45% of memory CD8 clonotypes were shared. Because the study included only a small number of donors, the genetic and exposure-history diversity represented was limited. Sampling was restricted to blood, and TCR repertoires in tissue are likely to differ from TCR repertoires in blood. Compared with non-shared clonotypes, the clonotypes found in all four sorted-subset donors had higher generation probabilities. Incomplete sequencing was indicated by rarefaction of sorted-subset datasets, despite the large sequencing depth.

The junction carries 21 bases between V and J, which are trimmed by 2 bases and 5 bases respectively. From a lookup of the germline V gene (reference sequence), CDR1 and CDR2 are PRHDT and FYEKMQ. The CDR3, from cysteine to phenylalanine, totals 17 residues. Left in the record is the CDR3 DNA by itself, 51 bases read in frame from the first base. The sample taken for sequencing was naive CD8+ T cells sorted from blood. The meaning of the sample's cell subset or site label: CD45RA+CCR7+. The origin of this receptor is a man younger than 40 in good health. This chain joins TRBV13 to TRBJ2-5; the D match is possibly TRBD1 or TRBD2, with 5 bases aligned in each. The CDR3 reads CASSLRGARTGQETQYF. At the DNA level, the sequence is TGTGCCAGCAGCTTAAGAGGTGCGAGAACGGGGCAGGAGACCCAGTACTTC.